One and the same sample provided the 16 T cell receptor beta chains below, sequenced in a study of T cell changes during pregnancy in multiple sclerosis. Method: immunoSEQ multiplex PCR; TCRdb's copy keeps in-frame clones and lacks some. The sample comprises 40,000 to 50,000 clones, about nine tenths of which are singletons, and roughly 0.7% rests with the top ten. Sequenced here: CD4+ T cells from peripheral blood mononuclear cells, sampled before pregnancy. The receptors stem from a female donor with multiple sclerosis, enrolled in a pregnancy study.

The chain recombines TRBV4-2 with TRBJ2-3; D perhaps matches TRBD1 (5 bases). Germline V gene lookup returns CDR1 LGHNA and CDR2 YNFKEQ. The CDR3 sequence is 13 residues long. The V gene lost 2 bases and the J gene lost 11 bases, with 14 bases spanning the gap. CDR3 coding DNA: TGTGCCAGCAGCCAACCCCCGACAGTAAAGCAGTATTTT. Its protein is CASSQPPTVKQYF.

The V gene is TRBV21-1, the J gene TRBJ1-5; the DNA was not used to check the table's D call, TRBD1. TRBV21-1 is classified as a pseudogene. The CDR3 is 17 residues long. The CDR3 reads CASSKVPDRWTNQPQHF. CDR3 nucleotide sequence: TGTGCCAGCAGCAAAGTCCCGGACAGGTGGACCAATCAGCCCCAGCATTTT.

DNA for the CDR3: TGTGCCAGTAGTCTCCGCGGGACGTCGTTTTATAGCGGGGTCTCCTACGAGCAGTACTTC. Residues: CASSLRGTSFYSGVSYEQYF. The V and J genes are TRBV19 and TRBJ2-7; 8 positions match TRBD2. J gave up 0 bases and V 5 bases, and 21 bases lay outside the gene matches. Germline V gene data show CDR1 as LNHDA and CDR2 as SQIVND (reference sequence). This CDR3 has 20 amino acids.

The rearrangement uses TRBV7-2 and TRBJ1-2, with 11 bases identical to TRBD1. The CDR3 is made up of 17 amino acids. Losses at the gene ends were 1 base for V and 8 bases for J; bases not matched to a gene: 12. The germline V gene encodes CDR1 SGHTA and CDR2 FQGNSA. The CDR3 DNA is TGTGCCAGCAGCTTAGTACTAATTGGACAGGGGGCTCGGGGCTACACCTTC. Its protein is CASSLVLIGQGARGYTF.

The chain is built from TRBV5-1 and TRBJ2-3, with D perhaps TRBD2 (5 bases). The CDR3 is 14 residues long. V lost 3 bases to trimming and J lost 3 bases, with 11 bases between them. Germline CDR1 is SGHRS and CDR2 is YFSETQ. The CDR3 sequence is CASSSTGDTDTQYF. The CDR3 nucleotides read TGCGCCAGCAGCTCGACCGGGGATACAGATACGCAGTATTTT.

This clone turned up a few times. This chain uses TRBV19 with TRBJ2-3; 9 bases fit TRBD1. From germline, CDR1 is LNHDA and CDR2 SQIVND (reference sequence). The ends lost 9 bases at V and 3 bases at J; junction bases unmatched: 7. There are 14 residues in the CDR3. This chain's CDR3 is CARPQGAGTDTQYF. The CDR3 bases are TGTGCCAGACCACAGGGGGCAGGTACAGATACGCAGTATTTT.

The chain couples TRBV29-1 to TRBJ2-4; a weak D match, TRBD2 (6 bases). This CDR3 spans 13 amino acids. Per germline, CDR1 SQVTM and CDR2 ANQGSEA. V lost 7 bases to trimming and J lost 6 bases, with 16 bases between them. The CDR3 region is CSAERGSGNIQYF. DNA of the CDR3: TGCAGCGCCGAGAGGGGTAGCGGAAACATTCAGTACTTC.

This sequence joins TRBV25-1 and TRBJ2-1; TRBD2 is a possible D gene (5 bases). The CDR3 loop spans 16 amino acids. The germline V gene has CDR1 MGHDK and CDR2 SYGVNS. Trimming left V 2 bases short and J 5 bases short, with 16 bases between. In DNA, the CDR3 is TGTGCCAGCAGTGAAGGGGATTCAGGAGGAGACAATGAGCAGTTCTTC. This encodes CASSEGDSGGDNEQFF.

The chain couples TRBV7-6 to TRBJ2-2; 9 nucleotides agree with TRBD2. CDR3 length: 16 amino acids. With V trimmed by 7 bases and J by 2 bases, 8 bases remained unmatched. Germline-derived CDR1 and CDR2 are SGHVS and FNYEAQ. CDR3 sequence reads: CASTPRLAGNTGELFF. The CDR3 DNA is TGTGCCAGCACTCCCCGCCTAGCGGGAAACACCGGGGAGCTGTTTTTT.

The genes are TRBV5-4 and TRBJ1-2; TRBD1 might be the D (5 bases). V was shortened by 4 bases and J by 11 bases, with 21 bases between the two germline ends. The CDR3 totals 14 residues. CDR1 SGHNT and CDR2 YYREEE come from the germline V gene (reference sequence). CDR3 bases: TGTGCCAGCAGCCCTAGGGGTGGAGATGGAGAATACACCTTC. This gives the protein CASSPRGGDGEYTF.

In its sample, this clone was seen once. The rearrangement joins TRBV6-5 to TRBJ2-3; TRBD1 is a possible D gene (5 bases). The CDR3 spans 12 residues. Trimming shortened V by 7 bases and J by 4 bases, and 9 bases separated the two germline ends. Germline CDR1 is MNHEY and CDR2 is SVGAGI. CDR3 nucleotides: TGTGCCAGCATCCAGGGCCCAGATACGCAGTATTTT. Encoded protein: CASIQGPDTQYF.

The V call is TRBV2, the J call TRBJ1-1; D uncertain. The CDR3 loop spans 13 amino acids. Germline loops: CDR1 SNHLY, CDR2 FYNNEI. The V end was cut by 4 bases, the J end by 1 base, with 7 bases between. CDR3 loop: CASSARQNTEAFF. CDR3 bases: TGTGCCAGCAGTGCCAGACAGAACACTGAAGCTTTCTTT.

The genes are TRBV18 and TRBJ2-4, with D tentatively TRBD1 (7 bases). Trimming cost V 0 bases and J 2 bases, with 17 bases left between them. This CDR3 comprises 18 residues. Per the germline V gene, CDR1 is KGHSH and CDR2 is LQKENI. The CDR3 bases are TGTGCCAGCTCACCACCGGGAGGTGCAGGGGGGTCCAAAAACATTCAGTACTTC. It translates to CASSPPGGAGGSKNIQYF.

The chain uses TRBV6-6 and TRBJ1-3, with 9 bases that match TRBD1. The ends lost 6 bases at V and 1 base at J; junction bases unmatched: 7. The CDR3 covers 16 residues. Germline CDR1 reads MNHNY; CDR2 reads SVGAGI (reference sequence). In DNA form, the CDR3 reads TGTGCCAGCAGGGAAACAGGGGGCTATTCTGGAAACACCATATATTTT. Amino acid sequence: CASRETGGYSGNTIYF.

The chain couples TRBV2 to TRBJ2-7, with D possibly being TRBD1 (5 bases). CDR1 and CDR2 (germline): SNHLY, FYNNEI. This CDR3 region has 13 residues. V was trimmed by 6 bases and J by 2 bases, leaving 11 bases between them. CDR3 sequence reads: CASRDPGPYEQYF. For the CDR3, the DNA is TGTGCCAGCAGGGACCCAGGGCCCTACGAGCAGTACTTC.

This sequence joins TRBV28 and TRBJ2-6; 8 bases align to TRBD1. This CDR3 contains 18 residues. The junction had 8 bases not matched to a gene; V was cut back by 4 bases and J by 0 bases. CDR1 and CDR2 (germline): MDHEN, SYDVKM. The CDR3 sequence: CASSWAGQGASGANVLTF. In nucleotides, the CDR3 is TGTGCCAGCAGTTGGGCCGGCCAGGGGGCCTCTGGGGCCAACGTCCTGACTTTC.